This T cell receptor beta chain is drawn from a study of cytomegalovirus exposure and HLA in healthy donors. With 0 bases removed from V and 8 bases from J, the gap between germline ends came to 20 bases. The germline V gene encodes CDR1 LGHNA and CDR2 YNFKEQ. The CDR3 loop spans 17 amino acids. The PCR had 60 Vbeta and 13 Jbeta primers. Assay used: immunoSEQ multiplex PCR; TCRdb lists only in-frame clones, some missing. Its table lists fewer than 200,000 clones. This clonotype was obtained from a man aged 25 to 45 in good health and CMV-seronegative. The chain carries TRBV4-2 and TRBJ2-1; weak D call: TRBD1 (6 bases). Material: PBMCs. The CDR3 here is CASSQDRDGTPRDEQFF. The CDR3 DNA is TGTGCCAGCAGCCAAGATAGGGACGGGACACCAAGGGATGAGCAGTTCTTC.